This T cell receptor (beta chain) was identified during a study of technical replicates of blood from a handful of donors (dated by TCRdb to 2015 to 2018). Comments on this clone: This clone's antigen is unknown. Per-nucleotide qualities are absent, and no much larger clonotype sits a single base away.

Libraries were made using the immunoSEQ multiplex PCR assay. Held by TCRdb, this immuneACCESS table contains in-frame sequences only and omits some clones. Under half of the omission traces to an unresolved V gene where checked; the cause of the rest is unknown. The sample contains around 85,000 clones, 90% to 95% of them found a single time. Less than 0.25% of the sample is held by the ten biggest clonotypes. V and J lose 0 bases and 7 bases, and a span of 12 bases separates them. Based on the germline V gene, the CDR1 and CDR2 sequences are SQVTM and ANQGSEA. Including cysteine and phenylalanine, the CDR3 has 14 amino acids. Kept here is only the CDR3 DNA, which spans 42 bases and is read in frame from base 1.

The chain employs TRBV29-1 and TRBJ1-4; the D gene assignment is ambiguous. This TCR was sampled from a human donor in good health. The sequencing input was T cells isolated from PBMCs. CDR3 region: CSVEDEGGFEKLFF. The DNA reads TGCAGCGTTGAAGATGAGGGAGGGTTTGAAAAACTGTTTTTT.